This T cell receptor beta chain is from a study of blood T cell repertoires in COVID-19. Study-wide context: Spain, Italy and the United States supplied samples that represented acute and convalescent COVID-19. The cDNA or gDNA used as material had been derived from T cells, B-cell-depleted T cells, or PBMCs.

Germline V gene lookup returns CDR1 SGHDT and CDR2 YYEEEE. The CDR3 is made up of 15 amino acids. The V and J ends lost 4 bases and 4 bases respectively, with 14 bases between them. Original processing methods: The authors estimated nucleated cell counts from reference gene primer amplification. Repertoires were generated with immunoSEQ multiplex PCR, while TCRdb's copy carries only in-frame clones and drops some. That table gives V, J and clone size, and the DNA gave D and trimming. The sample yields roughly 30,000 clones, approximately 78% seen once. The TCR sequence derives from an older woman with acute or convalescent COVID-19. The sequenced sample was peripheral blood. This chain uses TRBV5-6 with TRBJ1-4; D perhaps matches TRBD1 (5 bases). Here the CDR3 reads CASSTTGVGNEKLFF. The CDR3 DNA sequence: TGTGCCAGCAGCACCACAGGAGTGGGTAATGAAAAACTGTTTTTT.